These T cell receptor beta chains were read from a single sample in a study of human T cells and chemical hapten exposure. TCRdb reprocessed the RACE reads with MiXCR, giving one entry per CDR3 protein. Of about 95,000 distinct CDR3 sequences in the sample, around 10% are singletons; the top ten hold approximately 3.3%. The sequencing used whole blood, collected in connection with sensitization to the hapten diphenylcyclopropenone (DPC). All receptors derive from a woman between 35 and 50 years old with alopecia areata. Some clones in this sample may be carry-over from other donors' samples. Both conserved end residues are part of each CDR3. Each record gives: D gene, V gene, J gene, clone size, CDR3 DNA, CDR3 protein. A D gene is named only where the DNA matches it firmly. The size of a clone is reported for some rows only, either as once, few or many, or as a class for expanded clones.

>TRBD1|TRBV20-1|TRBJ1-1|few
TGCAGTGCTAGCCCCGGGACAGGTAACACTGAAGCTTTCTTT
CSASPGTGNTEAFF
>-|TRBV6-2/TRBV6-3|TRBJ1-1|few
TGTGCCAGCAGCTCCCCCCGGGGAGGAAACACTGAAGCTTTCTTT
CASSSPRGGNTEAFF
>-|TRBV4-3|TRBJ2-3|many
TGCGCCAGCAGCCAAGATGGGAGCGGGCGTACAGATACGCAGTATTTT
CASSQDGSGRTDTQYF
>TRBD1|TRBV6-5|TRBJ1-5|-
TGTGCCAGCAGTCGGACAGGGATGCGGCCCCAGCATTTT
CASSRTGMRPQHF
>TRBD1|TRBV20-1|TRBJ2-4|-
TGCAGTGCTAGAGGGGGGACAGGGTCATACAACATTCAGCACTTC
CSARGGTGSYNIQHF
>TRBD1|TRBV7-2|TRBJ1-2|-
TGTGCCAGCAGCTTAGGGCCAGGGGGGATCTATGGCTACACCTTC
CASSLGPGGIYGYTF
>-|TRBV6-5|TRBJ2-1|few
TGTGCCAGCAGTTACTCGGCAGTACTGTTCTTC
CASSYSAVLFF
>TRBD2|TRBV4-3|TRBJ2-7|few
TGCGCCAGCAGCCGCGAGCGGGACCGCTCCTACGAGCAGTACTTC
CASSRERDRSYEQYF
>-|TRBV15|TRBJ1-2|-
TGTGCCACCAGCCGCCCGGAACTGCGCGGCTATGGCTACACCTTC
CATSRPELRGYGYTF
>TRBD1|TRBV12-3/TRBV12-4|TRBJ1-3|many
TGTGCCAGCAGGGACGCCGGGACAGGGAGCGACACCATATATTTT
CASRDAGTGSDTIYF
>-|TRBV2|TRBJ2-3|-
TGTGCCAGCAGGTTGACAAGGCCCGGGCCGCAGTATTTT
CASRLTRPGPQYF
>-|TRBV7-2|TRBJ2-1|-
TGTGCCAGCAGCCCGTTCCTCCTAGAGGGAGGAGGCGATGAGCAGTTCTTC
CASSPFLLEGGGDEQFF
>-|TRBV6-1|TRBJ1-1|-
TGTGCCAGCAGCGTCTCCCAGGGCAACACTGAAGCTTTCTTT
CASSVSQGNTEAFF
>-|TRBV9|TRBJ1-5|many
TGTGCCAGCAGCTTACAGGGAGTAGACAATCAGCCCCAGCATTTT
CASSLQGVDNQPQHF
>TRBD1|TRBV18|TRBJ2-3|-
TGTGCCAGCTCACCTGGACAGGGGGCTCCTAGCACAGATACGCAGTATTTT
CASSPGQGAPSTDTQYF
>-|TRBV4-3|TRBJ1-2|many
TGCGCCAGCAGCCGGGCCGGACAGAACTATGGCTACACCTTC
CASSRAGQNYGYTF
>-|TRBV2|TRBJ2-7|few
TGTGCCAGCAGCGAAGGGATATACGAGCAGTACTTC
CASSEGIYEQYF
>-|TRBV7-2|TRBJ1-5|-
TGTGCCAGCAGCTTTCAGCTCAATCAGCCCCAGCATTTT
CASSFQLNQPQHF
>-|TRBV14|TRBJ2-5|many
TGTGCCAGCAGCCGAGGGACCCAAGAGACCCAGTACTTC
CASSRGTQETQYF
>-|TRBV5-1|TRBJ1-1|many
TGCGCCAGCAGCTTGGGGGTAGACCTGAACACTGAAGCTTTCTTT
CASSLGVDLNTEAFF
>-|TRBV7-2|TRBJ2-2|-
TGTGCCAGCAGCTCAACTTACACCGGGGAGCTGTTTTTT
CASSSTYTGELFF
>-|TRBV5-1|TRBJ2-7|-
TGCGCCAGCAGCCCCCTGGGCGGGCGCTCCTCCTACGAGCAGTACTTC
CASSPLGGRSSYEQYF
>TRBD2|TRBV20-1|TRBJ2-1|few
TGCAGTGCTAACCCGGGACTAGGTATTGAGCAGTTCTTC
CSANPGLGIEQFF
>TRBD2|TRBV20-1|TRBJ2-4|few
TGCAGTGCTTTTTCCTTAGCGGGGTCAGCCAAAAACATTCAGTACTTC
CSAFSLAGSAKNIQYF
>-|TRBV28|TRBJ2-3|-
TGTGCCAGCAGTTTGTCCAGGGCTCCAGATACGCAGTATTTT
CASSLSRAPDTQYF
>TRBD2|TRBV5-1|TRBJ2-5|-
TGCGCCAGCAGCTTGTCGCCGGGAGGCGGTTCTGCAGAGACCCAGTACTTC
CASSLSPGGGSAETQYF
>TRBD1|TRBV6-1|TRBJ1-5|many
TGTGCCAGCGCCAGTAGACCGGGACAGGGGGTCCAGCCCCAGCATTTT
CASASRPGQGVQPQHF
>-|TRBV6-2/TRBV6-3|TRBJ1-5|-
TGTGCCAGCAGTTACATCGGCCCGGCCCAGCATTTT
CASSYIGPAQHF
>-|TRBV10-3|TRBJ1-1|-
TGTGCCATCAGGAGAGAGGGAGATGAAGCTTTCTTT
CAIRREGDEAFF
>TRBD1|TRBV6-5|TRBJ2-7|-
TGTGCCAGCAGTCGGGACAGTATCTCCTACGAGCAGTACTTC
CASSRDSISYEQYF
>-|TRBV12-3/TRBV12-4|TRBJ2-5|many
TGTGCCAGCAGTTTAGGCCCTGGGGGGCGCGTAGAGACCCAGTACTTC
CASSLGPGGRVETQYF
>TRBD2|TRBV6-2/TRBV6-3|TRBJ2-5|few
TGTGCCAGCAGTACAAGACTAGCGGGGGGCCGCCAAGAGACCCAGTACTTC
CASSTRLAGGRQETQYF
>TRBD1|TRBV7-9|TRBJ1-5|few
TGTGCCAGCAGCTTAGGGGACAGGGGAGGCTTCAATCAGCCCCAGCATTTT
CASSLGDRGGFNQPQHF
>-|TRBV11-2|TRBJ2-1|many
TGTGCCAGCAGCTTAGGTCGCGCCTCCAATGAGCAGTTCTTC
CASSLGRASNEQFF
>-|TRBV4-3|TRBJ1-2|many
TGCGCCAGCAGCCAAGTACCGGGACGGACTTATGGCTACACCTTC
CASSQVPGRTYGYTF
>-|TRBV29-1|TRBJ2-1|-
TGCAGCGTTGTTGGCTCCTACAATGAGCAGTTCTTC
CSVVGSYNEQFF
>-|TRBV18|TRBJ1-4|-
TGTGCCAGCTCACCTGAGGTGACAGAAGAAAAACTGTTTTTT
CASSPEVTEEKLFF
>-|TRBV7-3|TRBJ1-6|few
TGTGCCAGCAGCTTGGGGGGCTTGAATAATTCACCCCTCCACTTT
CASSLGGLNNSPLHF
>-|TRBV11-2|TRBJ2-1|many
TGTGCCAGCAGCTTAGATTTGCCAGAAAGCTCCTACAATGAGCAGTTCTTC
CASSLDLPESSYNEQFF
>-|TRBV7-6|TRBJ2-3|-
TGTGCCAGCGCACGCGGGGTAATTGTTGCAGATACGCAGTATTTT
CASARGVIVADTQYF
>-|TRBV9|TRBJ1-2|-
TGTGCCAGCAGAGGGGCCGCTAACTATGGCTACACCTTC
CASRGAANYGYTF
>-|TRBV29-1|TRBJ2-1|many
TGCAGCGTTTCGGACGGGCAGTTCTTC
CSVSDGQFF
>-|TRBV7-3|TRBJ2-6|-
TGTGCCAGCAGCTTACTGGCTGAGGGAGGGGCCAACGTCCTGACTTTC
CASSLLAEGGANVLTF
>TRBD2|TRBV28|TRBJ2-4|-
TGTGCCAGCAGAAAACTAGCGGGAGGAGGAAACATTCAGTACTTC
CASRKLAGGGNIQYF
>-|TRBV29-1|TRBJ2-2|many
TGCAGCGTTGGGGGGTTCCTCGCGAACACCGGGGAGCTGTTTTTT
CSVGGFLANTGELFF
>-|TRBV7-2|TRBJ2-7|-
TGTGCCAGCAGCTTAACAGGGTCCGGCGAGCAGTACTTC
CASSLTGSGEQYF
>TRBD1|TRBV7-2|TRBJ2-1|-
TGTGCCAGCATCGTAAACAGGGGTATCTTATACAATGAGCAGTTCTTC
CASIVNRGILYNEQFF
>-|TRBV4-3|TRBJ1-1|many
TGCGCCAGCAGCCAAGACGTGATGGCCTCTGGTGGCACTGAAGCTTTCTTT
CASSQDVMASGGTEAFF